The present entry profiles one TCR beta chain with its context. Its antigen is as yet unknown. These data come from a study of vaccination and CD4 T cells after COVID-19. Study-wide background: The cells in question were stimulated using overlapping spike peptides derived from SARS-CoV-2, HCoV-NL63, HCoV-OC43 and HCoV-229E.

Treatment described: roughly 10-day PBMC culture with coronavirus spike peptide pools or control peptides (ViraFEST assay). Peptide-pool expansion of antigen-specific T cells preceded TCR sequencing in ViraFEST. Germline loops: CDR1 LNHDA, CDR2 SQIVND (reference sequence). Trimming removed 6 bases at V and 11 bases at J, with 23 bases between. CDR3 length: 16 residues. The assay that was used to sequence DNA from cultured CD4+ T cells was the Oncomine TCR Beta short-read assay. Via MiXCR, TCRdb re-called the PCR reads, giving one row per CDR3 protein. Of approximately 15,000 distinct CDR3 sequences in the sample, about 55% are singletons; the top ten hold about 4.2%.

This receptor was taken from a human donor who had recovered from COVID-19. The chain links TRBV19 to TRBJ1-6, with D uncertain. Sequenced here: CD4+ T cells from blood, cultured in vitro, sampled before SARS-CoV-2 vaccination. CDR3 bases: TGTGCCAGTAGGAGATCGGAGTCCCCCCTTCGGACACCCCTCCACTTT. Translating gives CASRRSESPLRTPLHF. Full variable domain (rest looked up from reference TRBV19 and TRBJ1-6): DGGITQSPKYLFRKEGQNVTLSCEQNLNHDAMYWYRQDPGQGLRLIYYSQIVNDFQKGDIAEGYSVSREKKESFPLTVTSAQKNPTAFYLCASRRSESPLRTPLHFGNGTRLTVT.